Listed below are T cell receptor beta chains from one sample, sequenced in a study of shared clonotypes between healthy human individuals. Assay: immunoSEQ multiplex PCR; the TCRdb copy retains only in-frame clones and omits some. Among some 1 million clones listed, about 70% were seen once. Sequenced material: memory CD4+ T cells sorted from blood. The origin of the receptors is a man aged 18 to 30 in good health. CDR3s include the opening cysteine and the closing phenylalanine or tryptophan. Fields, in order: V gene, clone size, J gene, D gene, CDR3 DNA, CDR3 protein. D genes are given only for firm matches. Clone sizes are given selectively: once, few, many, or a class where the clone is expanded.

>TRBV28|-|TRBJ2-6|-
TGTGCCAGCAGTTTGACGTCAGGGACTGGGGCCAACGTCCTGACTTTC
CASSLTSGTGANVLTF
>TRBV6-4|few|TRBJ2-2|-
TGTGCCAGCAGTGGTCAGAACACCGGGGAGCTGTTTTTT
CASSGQNTGELFF
>TRBV2|-|TRBJ1-1|-
TGTGCCAGCAGTTCGTGGGCTGAAGCTTTCTTT
CASSSWAEAFF
>TRBV6-1|-|TRBJ1-6|-
TGTGCCAGCAGTGAAACAGGGAATATATCACCCCTCCACTTT
CASSETGNISPLHF
>TRBV5-8|-|TRBJ2-3|-
TGTGCCAGCAGCTTGGCTGGACAGCTTCTCACAGATACGCAGTATTTT
CASSLAGQLLTDTQYF
>TRBV6-1|few|TRBJ2-1|-
TGTGCCAGCACCCGCTCGGCGGTTACGGGCAATGAGCAGTTCTTC
CASTRSAVTGNEQFF
>TRBV28|-|TRBJ1-5|TRBD1
TGTGCCAGCATCTCTACAGGGGAGAATCAGCCCCAGCATTTT
CASISTGENQPQHF
>TRBV5-4|-|TRBJ1-1|-
TGTGCCAGCAGTTTACAGGGAATGAACACTGAAGCTTTCTTT
CASSLQGMNTEAFF
>TRBV4-1|-|TRBJ2-2|-
TGCGCCAGCAGCGATAGAAACACCGGGGAGCTGTTTTTT
CASSDRNTGELFF
>TRBV28|few|TRBJ2-7|TRBD2
TGTGCCAGCAGTTTTGTGCGAGGACTAGCGGGGGGGTTCAGCTCCTACGAGCAGTACTTC
CASSFVRGLAGGFSSYEQYF
>TRBV4-3|-|TRBJ1-4|-
TGCGCCAGCAGCCAAGAACAGATCATACAAACTGAAAAACTGTTTTTT
CASSQEQIIQTEKLFF
>TRBV11-2|-|TRBJ2-7|TRBD2
TGTGCCAGCAGCCCGGGGGGGCCCGAGCAGTACTTC
CASSPGGPEQYF
>TRBV28|once|TRBJ2-5|-
TGTGCCAGCAGTCTCTTCGAGAGGAGGGGGTATAAAGAGACCCAGTACTTC
CASSLFERRGYKETQYF
>TRBV19|once|TRBJ2-2|-
TGTGCCAGTAGTGCACGGCTCGTCTTCGGCGGGGAGCTGTTTTTT
CASSARLVFGGELFF
>TRBV2|-|TRBJ1-1|-
TGTGCCAGCAGTGAACAAGTAATGAACACTGAAGCTTTCTTT
CASSEQVMNTEAFF
>TRBV30|-|TRBJ1-6|-
TGTGCCTGGAGCACAGGGTATAATTCACCCCTCCACTTT
CAWSTGYNSPLHF
>TRBV19|-|TRBJ1-1|-
TGTGCCAGTAGTTTCCTACCAGAGAACACTGAAGCTTTCTTT
CASSFLPENTEAFF
>TRBV5-6|-|TRBJ2-7|TRBD1
TGTGCCAGCAGCAAATTAGGGACAGGGGCCTACGAGCAGTACTTC
CASSKLGTGAYEQYF
>TRBV27|-|TRBJ1-1|-
TGTGCCAGCGGGCGGGGGCGCGGAACTGAAGCTTTCTTT
CASGRGRGTEAFF
>TRBV5-3|-|TRBJ2-1|TRBD2
TGTGCCACCCACCGGTCAGCGGGAGGGCCTCACTACAATGAGCAGTTCTTC
CATHRSAGGPHYNEQFF
>TRBV4-2|-|TRBJ1-3|-
TGTGCCAGCAGCCAAGACCTTGTAACGGTAAACACCATATATTTT
CASSQDLVTVNTIYF
>TRBV29-1|-|TRBJ2-3|TRBD1
TGCAGCGTTGGACGGGACAGGGGATCAGATACGCAGTATTTT
CSVGRDRGSDTQYF
>TRBV27|-|TRBJ1-5|-
TGTGCCAGCAGTTCGCAGGGGCCCCCTTATAGCAATCAGCCCCAGCATTTT
CASSSQGPPYSNQPQHF
>TRBV14|once|TRBJ1-2|-
TGTGCCAGCAGCCTCCAAGGGGGGGCAGGGGGCTACACCTTC
CASSLQGGAGGYTF